This TCR beta chain was found in a study of T cell responses to AZD1222 COVID-19 vaccine. Overall study context: Second doses at about 4 or about 12 weeks were pooled.

Germline V lookup: CDR1 SGHRS, CDR2 YFSETQ. The CDR3 contains 14 residues. Trimming pared 4 bases from V and 5 bases from J, leaving 16 bases between. Whole-study findings and limits: Most donors were white British, females outnumbered males, and clonal diversity was possibly underestimated. Reports say nearly half of spike-specific TCRs go after unmutated variant regions. Just 5 to 7 people given AZD1222 tested seropositive at baseline.

The data were produced by immunoSEQ multiplex PCR, yet TCRdb's version contains in-frame clones alone and is incomplete. Among some 110,000 clones listed, about 88% were seen once. For this clone: What it recognizes is unknown.

This TCR derives from an adult in good health. The source material was peripheral blood, sampled on day 0 of AZD1222 vaccination. V is TRBV5-1 and J is TRBJ2-7; D might be TRBD1 (5 bases). The CDR3 coding sequence is TGCGCCAGCAGCGAACGACAGTCCCACAACGAGCAGTACTTC. Translating gives CASSERQSHNEQYF. Complete variable domain (other parts from reference TRBV5-1 and TRBJ2-7): KAGVTQTPRYLIKTRGQQVTLSCSPISGHRSVSWYQQTPGQGLQFLFEYFSETQRNKGNFPGRFSGRQFSNSRSEMNVSTLELGDSALYLCASSERQSHNEQYFGPGTRLTVT.